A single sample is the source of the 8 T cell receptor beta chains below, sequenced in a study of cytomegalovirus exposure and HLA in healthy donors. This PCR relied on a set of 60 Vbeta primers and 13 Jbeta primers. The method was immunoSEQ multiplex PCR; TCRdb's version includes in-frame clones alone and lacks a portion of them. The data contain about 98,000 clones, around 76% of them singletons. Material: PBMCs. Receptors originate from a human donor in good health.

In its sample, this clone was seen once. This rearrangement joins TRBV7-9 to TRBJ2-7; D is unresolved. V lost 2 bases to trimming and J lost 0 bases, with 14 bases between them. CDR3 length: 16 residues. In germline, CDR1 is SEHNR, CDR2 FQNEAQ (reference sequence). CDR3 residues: CASSLKVGQSSYEQYF. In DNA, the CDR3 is TGTGCCAGCAGCTTAAAGGTTGGGCAGTCCTCCTACGAGCAGTACTTC.

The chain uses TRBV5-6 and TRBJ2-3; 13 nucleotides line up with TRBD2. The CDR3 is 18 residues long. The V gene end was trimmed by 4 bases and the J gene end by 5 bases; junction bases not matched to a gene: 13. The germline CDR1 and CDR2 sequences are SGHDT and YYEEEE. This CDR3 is CASSPRSVGLAGRDTQYF. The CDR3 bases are TGTGCCAGCAGCCCCCGATCGGTGGGACTAGCGGGGCGAGATACGCAGTATTTT.

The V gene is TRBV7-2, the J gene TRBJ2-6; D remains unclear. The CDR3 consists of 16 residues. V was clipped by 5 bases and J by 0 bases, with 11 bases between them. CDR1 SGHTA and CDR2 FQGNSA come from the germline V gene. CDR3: CASSELTVSGANVLTF. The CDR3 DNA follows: TGTGCCAGCAGCGAACTTACCGTCTCTGGGGCCAACGTCCTGACTTTC. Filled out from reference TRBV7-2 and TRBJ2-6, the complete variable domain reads GAGVSQSPSNKVTEKGKDVELRCDPISGHTALYWYRQSLGQGLEFLIYFQGNSAPDKSGLPSDRFSAERTGGSVSTLTIQRTQQEDSAVYLCASSELTVSGANVLTFGAGSRLTVL.

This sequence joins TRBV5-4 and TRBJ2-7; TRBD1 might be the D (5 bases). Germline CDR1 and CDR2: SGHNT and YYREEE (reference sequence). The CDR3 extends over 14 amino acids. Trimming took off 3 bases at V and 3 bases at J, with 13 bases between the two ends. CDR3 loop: CASSSRKGIYEQYF. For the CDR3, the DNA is TGTGCCAGCAGCTCAAGAAAGGGGATCTACGAGCAGTACTTC.

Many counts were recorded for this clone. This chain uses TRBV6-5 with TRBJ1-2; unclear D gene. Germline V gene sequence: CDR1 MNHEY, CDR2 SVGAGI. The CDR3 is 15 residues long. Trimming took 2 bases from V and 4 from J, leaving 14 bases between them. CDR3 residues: CASSYNHPRGYGYTF. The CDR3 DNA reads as TGTGCCAGCAGTTACAACCACCCAAGAGGCTATGGCTACACCTTC.

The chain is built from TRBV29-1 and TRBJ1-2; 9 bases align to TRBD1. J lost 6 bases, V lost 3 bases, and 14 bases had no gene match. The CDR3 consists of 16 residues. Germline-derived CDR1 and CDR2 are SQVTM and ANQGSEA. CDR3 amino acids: CSVDNTGQGIKDGYTF. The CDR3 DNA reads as TGCAGCGTTGACAATACGGGACAGGGAATCAAGGATGGCTACACCTTC.

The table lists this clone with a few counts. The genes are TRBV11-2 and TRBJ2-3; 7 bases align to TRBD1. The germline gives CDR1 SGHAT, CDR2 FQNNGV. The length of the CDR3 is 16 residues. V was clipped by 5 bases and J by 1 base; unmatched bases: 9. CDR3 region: CASSGRTGSGTDTQYF. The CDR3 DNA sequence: TGTGCCAGCAGCGGTCGGACAGGATCTGGCACAGATACGCAGTATTTT. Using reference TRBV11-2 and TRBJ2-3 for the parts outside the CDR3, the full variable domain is EAGVAQSPRYKIIEKRQSVAFWCNPISGHATLYWYQQILGQGPKLLIQFQNNGVVDDSQLPKDRFSAERLKGVDSTLKIQPAKLEDSAVYLCASSGRTGSGTDTQYFGPGTRLTVL.

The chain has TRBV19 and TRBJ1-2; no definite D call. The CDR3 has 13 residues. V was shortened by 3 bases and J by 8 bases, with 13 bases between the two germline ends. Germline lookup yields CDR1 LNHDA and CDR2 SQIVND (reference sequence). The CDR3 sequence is CASSIRTGRGYTF. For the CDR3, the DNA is TGTGCCAGTAGTATCCGAACCGGTCGGGGCTACACCTTC.